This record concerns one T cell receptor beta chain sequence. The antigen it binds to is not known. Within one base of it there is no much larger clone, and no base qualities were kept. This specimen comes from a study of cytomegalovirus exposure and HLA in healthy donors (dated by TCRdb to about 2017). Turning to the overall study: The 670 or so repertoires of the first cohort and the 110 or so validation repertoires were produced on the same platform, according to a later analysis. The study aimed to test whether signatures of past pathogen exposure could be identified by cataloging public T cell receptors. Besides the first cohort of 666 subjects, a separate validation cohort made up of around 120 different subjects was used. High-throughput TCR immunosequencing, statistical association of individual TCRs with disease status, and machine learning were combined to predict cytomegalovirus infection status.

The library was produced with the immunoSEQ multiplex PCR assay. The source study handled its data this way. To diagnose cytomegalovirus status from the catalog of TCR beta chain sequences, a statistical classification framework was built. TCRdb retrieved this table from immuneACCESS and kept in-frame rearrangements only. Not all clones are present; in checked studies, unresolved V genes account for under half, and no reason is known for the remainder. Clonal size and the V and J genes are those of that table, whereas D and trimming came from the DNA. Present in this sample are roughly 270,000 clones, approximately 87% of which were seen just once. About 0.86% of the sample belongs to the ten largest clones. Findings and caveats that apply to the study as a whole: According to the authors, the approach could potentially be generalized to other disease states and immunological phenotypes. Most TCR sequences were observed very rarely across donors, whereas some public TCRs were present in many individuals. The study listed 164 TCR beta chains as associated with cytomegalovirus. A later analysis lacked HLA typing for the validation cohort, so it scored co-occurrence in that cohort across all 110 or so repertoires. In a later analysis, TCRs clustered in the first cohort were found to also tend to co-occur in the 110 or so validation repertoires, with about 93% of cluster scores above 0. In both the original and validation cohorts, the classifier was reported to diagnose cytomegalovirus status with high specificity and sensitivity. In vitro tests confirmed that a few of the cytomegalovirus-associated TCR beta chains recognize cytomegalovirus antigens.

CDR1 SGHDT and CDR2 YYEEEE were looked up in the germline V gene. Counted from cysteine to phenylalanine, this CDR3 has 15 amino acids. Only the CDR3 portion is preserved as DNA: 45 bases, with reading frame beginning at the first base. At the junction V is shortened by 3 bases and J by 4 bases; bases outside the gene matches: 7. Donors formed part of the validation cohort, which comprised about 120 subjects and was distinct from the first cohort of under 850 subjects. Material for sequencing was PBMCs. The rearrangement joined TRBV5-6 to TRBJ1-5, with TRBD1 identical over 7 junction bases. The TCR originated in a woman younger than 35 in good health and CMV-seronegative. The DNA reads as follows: TGTGCCAGCAGCTCCGCCGGGACAGCTAATCAGCCCCAGCATTTT. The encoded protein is CASSSAGTANQPQHF.